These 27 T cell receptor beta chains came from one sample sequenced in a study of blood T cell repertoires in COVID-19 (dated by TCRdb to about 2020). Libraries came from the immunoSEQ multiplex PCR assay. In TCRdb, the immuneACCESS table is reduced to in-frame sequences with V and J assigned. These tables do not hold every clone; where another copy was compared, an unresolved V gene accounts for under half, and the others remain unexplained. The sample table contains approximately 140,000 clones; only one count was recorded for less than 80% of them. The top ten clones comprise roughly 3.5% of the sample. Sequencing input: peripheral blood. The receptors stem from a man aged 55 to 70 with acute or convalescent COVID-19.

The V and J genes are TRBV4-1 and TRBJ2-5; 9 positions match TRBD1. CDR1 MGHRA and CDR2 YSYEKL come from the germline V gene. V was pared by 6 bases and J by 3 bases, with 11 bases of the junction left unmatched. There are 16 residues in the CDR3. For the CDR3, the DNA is TGCGCCAGCAGGCCGCAAGACAGGGGGGGAAAAGAGACCCAGTACTTC. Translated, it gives CASRPQDRGGKETQYF.

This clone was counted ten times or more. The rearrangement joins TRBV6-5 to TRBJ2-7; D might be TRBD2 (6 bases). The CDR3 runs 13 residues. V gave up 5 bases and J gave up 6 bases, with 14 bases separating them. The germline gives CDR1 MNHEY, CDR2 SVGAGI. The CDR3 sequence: CASSPLGGSEQYF. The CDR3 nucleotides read TGTGCCAGCAGTCCCCTCGGGGGAAGCGAGCAGTACTTC.

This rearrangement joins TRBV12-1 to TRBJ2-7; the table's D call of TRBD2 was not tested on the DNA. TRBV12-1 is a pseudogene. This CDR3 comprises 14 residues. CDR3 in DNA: TGTGCCAGCAGCCACTCCGGCGGTTCCTACGAGCAGTACTTC. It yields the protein CASSHSGGSYEQYF.

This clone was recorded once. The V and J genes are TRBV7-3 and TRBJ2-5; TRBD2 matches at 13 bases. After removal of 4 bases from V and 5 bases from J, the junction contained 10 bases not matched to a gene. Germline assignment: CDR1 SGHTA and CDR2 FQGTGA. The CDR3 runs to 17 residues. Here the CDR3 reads CASSSTSGRGLVETQYF. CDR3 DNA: TGTGCCAGCAGCTCCACTAGCGGGAGGGGCCTAGTGGAGACCCAGTACTTC.

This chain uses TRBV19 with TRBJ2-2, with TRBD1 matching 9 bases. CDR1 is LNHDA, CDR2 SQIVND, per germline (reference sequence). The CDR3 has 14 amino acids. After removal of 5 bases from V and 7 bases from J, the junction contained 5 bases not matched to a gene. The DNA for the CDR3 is TGTGCCAGTAGTGGGACAGGGAACGGCGGGGAGCTGTTTTTT. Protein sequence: CASSGTGNGGELFF.

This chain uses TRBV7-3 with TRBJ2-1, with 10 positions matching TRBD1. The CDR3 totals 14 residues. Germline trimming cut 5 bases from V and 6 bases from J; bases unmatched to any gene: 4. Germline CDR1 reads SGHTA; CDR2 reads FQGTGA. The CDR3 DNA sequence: TGTGCCAGCAGCGCCGGGACAGGGGCCAATGAGCAGTTCTTC. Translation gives CASSAGTGANEQFF.

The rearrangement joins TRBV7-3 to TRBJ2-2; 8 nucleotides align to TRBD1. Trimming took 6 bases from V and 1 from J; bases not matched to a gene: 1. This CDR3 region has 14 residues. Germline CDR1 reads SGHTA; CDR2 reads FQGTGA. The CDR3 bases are TGTGCCAGCAGGGGGACAGGGAACACCGGGGAGCTGTTTTTT. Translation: CASRGTGNTGELFF.

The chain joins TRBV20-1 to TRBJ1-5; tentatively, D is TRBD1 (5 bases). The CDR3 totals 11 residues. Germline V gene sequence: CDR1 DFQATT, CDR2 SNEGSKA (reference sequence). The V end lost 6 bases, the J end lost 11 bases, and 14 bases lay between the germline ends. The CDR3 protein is CSAGLTGAQHF. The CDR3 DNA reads TGCAGTGCAGGTCTAACGGGGGCCCAGCATTTT.

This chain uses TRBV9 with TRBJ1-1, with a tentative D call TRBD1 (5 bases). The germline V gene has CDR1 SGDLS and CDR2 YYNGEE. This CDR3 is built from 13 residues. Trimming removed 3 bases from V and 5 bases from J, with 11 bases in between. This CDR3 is CASSAPGGTEAFF. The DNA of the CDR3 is TGTGCCAGCAGCGCCCCGGGGGGTACTGAAGCTTTCTTT.

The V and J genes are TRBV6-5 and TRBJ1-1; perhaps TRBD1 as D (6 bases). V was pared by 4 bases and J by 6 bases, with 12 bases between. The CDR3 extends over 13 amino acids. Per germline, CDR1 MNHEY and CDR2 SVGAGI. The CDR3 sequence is CASSLRTASEAFF. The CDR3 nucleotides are TGTGCCAGCAGTTTGAGGACAGCTTCTGAAGCTTTCTTT.

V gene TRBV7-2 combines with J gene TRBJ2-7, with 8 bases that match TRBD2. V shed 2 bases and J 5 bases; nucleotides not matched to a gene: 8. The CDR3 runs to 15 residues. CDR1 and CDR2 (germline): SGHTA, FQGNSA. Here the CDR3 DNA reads TGTGCCAGCAGCTTATCCGGGGGGGCTTCGCACGAGCAGTACTTC. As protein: CASSLSGGASHEQYF.

CDR3 nucleotides: TGTGCCAGTAGTTCACTGGGGACTCTGAACTACGAGCAGTACTTC. Its protein is CASSSLGTLNYEQYF. V is TRBV19 and J is TRBJ2-7; perhaps TRBD2 as D (6 bases). Germline loops: CDR1 LNHDA, CDR2 SQIVND (reference sequence). This CDR3 has 15 residues. V dropped 5 bases and J dropped 3 bases, with 17 bases sitting between them.

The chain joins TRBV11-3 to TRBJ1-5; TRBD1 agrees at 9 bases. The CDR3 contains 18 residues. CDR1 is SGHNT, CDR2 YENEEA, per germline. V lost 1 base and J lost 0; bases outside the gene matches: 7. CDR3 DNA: TGTGCCAGCAGCTTAGGGAGGACAGGGGCGTATAGCAATCAGCCCCAGCATTTT. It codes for CASSLGRTGAYSNQPQHF.

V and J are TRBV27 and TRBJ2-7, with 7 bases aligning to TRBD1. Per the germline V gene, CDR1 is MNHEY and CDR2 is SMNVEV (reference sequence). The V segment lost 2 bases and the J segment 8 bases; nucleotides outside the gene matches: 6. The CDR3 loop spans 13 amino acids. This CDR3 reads CASSLDTGVKQYF. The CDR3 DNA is TGTGCCAGCAGTTTAGACACAGGGGTTAAGCAGTACTTC.

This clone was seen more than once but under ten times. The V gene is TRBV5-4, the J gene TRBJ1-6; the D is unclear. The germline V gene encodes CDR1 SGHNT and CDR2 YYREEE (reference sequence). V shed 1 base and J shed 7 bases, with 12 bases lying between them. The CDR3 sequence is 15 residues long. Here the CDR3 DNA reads TGTGCCAGCAGCTTGTCGTGGCAGCGCAATTCACCCCTCCACTTT. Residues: CASSLSWQRNSPLHF.

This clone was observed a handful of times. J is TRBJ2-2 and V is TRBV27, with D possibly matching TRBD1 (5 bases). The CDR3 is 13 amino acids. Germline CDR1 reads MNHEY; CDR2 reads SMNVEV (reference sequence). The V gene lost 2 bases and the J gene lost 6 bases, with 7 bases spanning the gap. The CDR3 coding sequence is TGTGCCAGCAGTTTACTAGGGGCCGGGGAGCTGTTTTTT. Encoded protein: CASSLLGAGELFF.

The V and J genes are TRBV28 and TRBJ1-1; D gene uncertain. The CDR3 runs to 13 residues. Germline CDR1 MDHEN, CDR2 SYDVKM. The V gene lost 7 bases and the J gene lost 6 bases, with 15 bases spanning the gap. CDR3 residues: CASTPTGKPEAFF. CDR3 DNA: TGTGCCAGCACTCCGACGGGGAAACCTGAAGCTTTCTTT.

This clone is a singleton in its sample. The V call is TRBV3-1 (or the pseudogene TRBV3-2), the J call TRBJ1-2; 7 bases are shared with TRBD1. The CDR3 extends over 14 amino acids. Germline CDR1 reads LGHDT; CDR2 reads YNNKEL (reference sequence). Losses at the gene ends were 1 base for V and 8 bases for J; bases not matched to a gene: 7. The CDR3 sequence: CASSQAGGRGGYTF. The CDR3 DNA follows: TGTGCCAGCAGCCAAGCAGGGGGTCGCGGAGGCTACACCTTC.

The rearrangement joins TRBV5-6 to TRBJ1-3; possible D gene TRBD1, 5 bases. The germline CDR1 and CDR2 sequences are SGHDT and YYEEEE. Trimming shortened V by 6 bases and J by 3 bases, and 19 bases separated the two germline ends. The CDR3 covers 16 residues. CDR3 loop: CASTTAAGLGGNTIYF. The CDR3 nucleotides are TGTGCCAGCACCACTGCGGCAGGGCTAGGTGGAAACACCATATATTTT.

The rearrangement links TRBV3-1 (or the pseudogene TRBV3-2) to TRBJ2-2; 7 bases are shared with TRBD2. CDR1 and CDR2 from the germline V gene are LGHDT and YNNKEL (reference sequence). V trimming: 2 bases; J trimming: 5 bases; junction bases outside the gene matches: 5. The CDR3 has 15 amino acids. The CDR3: CASSQSGIGTGELFF. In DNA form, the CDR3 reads TGTGCCAGCAGCCAAAGCGGGATAGGGACCGGGGAGCTGTTTTTT.

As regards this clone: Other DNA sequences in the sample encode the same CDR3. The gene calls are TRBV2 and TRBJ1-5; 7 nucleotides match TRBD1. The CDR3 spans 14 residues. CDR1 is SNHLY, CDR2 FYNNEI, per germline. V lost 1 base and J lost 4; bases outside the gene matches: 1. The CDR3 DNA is TGTGCCAGCAGTGAAGGACAGGGTAATCAGCCCCAGCATTTT. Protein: CASSEGQGNQPQHF.

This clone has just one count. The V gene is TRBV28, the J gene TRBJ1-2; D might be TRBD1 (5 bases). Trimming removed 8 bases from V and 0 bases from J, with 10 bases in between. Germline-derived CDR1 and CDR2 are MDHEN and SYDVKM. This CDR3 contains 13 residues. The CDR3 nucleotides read TGTGCCAGCTCCGGGGGGGCTAACTATGGCTACACCTTC. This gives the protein CASSGGANYGYTF.

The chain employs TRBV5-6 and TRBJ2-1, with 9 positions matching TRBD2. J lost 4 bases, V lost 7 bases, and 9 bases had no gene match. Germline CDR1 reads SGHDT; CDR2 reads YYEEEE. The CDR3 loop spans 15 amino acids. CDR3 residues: CASRPGTSRYNEQFF. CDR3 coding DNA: TGTGCCAGCCGTCCCGGGACTAGCCGATACAATGAGCAGTTCTTC.

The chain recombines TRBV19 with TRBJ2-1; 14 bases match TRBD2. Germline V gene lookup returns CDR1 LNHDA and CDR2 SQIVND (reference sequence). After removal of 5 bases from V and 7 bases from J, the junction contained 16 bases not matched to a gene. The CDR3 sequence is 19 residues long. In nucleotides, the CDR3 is TGTGCCAGTAGTTTGGGTGTGACTAGCGGGAGGGCCGCAGGAAATGAGCAGTTCTTC. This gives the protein CASSLGVTSGRAAGNEQFF.

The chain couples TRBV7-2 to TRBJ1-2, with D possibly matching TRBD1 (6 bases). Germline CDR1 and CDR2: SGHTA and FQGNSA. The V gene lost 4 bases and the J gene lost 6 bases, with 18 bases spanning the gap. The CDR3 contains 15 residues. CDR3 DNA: TGTGCCAGCAGCTCCAGTCAGGGGCGTCGTGATGGCTACACCTTC. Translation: CASSSSQGRRDGYTF. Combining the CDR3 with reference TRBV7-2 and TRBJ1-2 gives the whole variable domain GAGVSQSPSNKVTEKGKDVELRCDPISGHTALYWYRQSLGQGLEFLIYFQGNSAPDKSGLPSDRFSAERTGGSVSTLTIQRTQQEDSAVYLCASSSSQGRRDGYTFGSGTRLTVV.

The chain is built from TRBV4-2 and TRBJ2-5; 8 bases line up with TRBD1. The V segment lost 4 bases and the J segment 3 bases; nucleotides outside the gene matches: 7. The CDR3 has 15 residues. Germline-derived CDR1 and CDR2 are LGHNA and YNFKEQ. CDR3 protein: CASSPRMTGEETQYF. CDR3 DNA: TGTGCCAGCAGCCCCCGAATGACAGGGGAAGAGACCCAGTACTTC.

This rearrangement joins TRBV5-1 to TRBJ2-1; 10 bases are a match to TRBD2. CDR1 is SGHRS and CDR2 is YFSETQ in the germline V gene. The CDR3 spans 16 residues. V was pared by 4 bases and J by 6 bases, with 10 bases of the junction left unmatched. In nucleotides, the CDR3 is TGCGCCAGCAGCCCCCCTCTAGCGGGAGAGGTCAATGAGCAGTTCTTC. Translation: CASSPPLAGEVNEQFF.